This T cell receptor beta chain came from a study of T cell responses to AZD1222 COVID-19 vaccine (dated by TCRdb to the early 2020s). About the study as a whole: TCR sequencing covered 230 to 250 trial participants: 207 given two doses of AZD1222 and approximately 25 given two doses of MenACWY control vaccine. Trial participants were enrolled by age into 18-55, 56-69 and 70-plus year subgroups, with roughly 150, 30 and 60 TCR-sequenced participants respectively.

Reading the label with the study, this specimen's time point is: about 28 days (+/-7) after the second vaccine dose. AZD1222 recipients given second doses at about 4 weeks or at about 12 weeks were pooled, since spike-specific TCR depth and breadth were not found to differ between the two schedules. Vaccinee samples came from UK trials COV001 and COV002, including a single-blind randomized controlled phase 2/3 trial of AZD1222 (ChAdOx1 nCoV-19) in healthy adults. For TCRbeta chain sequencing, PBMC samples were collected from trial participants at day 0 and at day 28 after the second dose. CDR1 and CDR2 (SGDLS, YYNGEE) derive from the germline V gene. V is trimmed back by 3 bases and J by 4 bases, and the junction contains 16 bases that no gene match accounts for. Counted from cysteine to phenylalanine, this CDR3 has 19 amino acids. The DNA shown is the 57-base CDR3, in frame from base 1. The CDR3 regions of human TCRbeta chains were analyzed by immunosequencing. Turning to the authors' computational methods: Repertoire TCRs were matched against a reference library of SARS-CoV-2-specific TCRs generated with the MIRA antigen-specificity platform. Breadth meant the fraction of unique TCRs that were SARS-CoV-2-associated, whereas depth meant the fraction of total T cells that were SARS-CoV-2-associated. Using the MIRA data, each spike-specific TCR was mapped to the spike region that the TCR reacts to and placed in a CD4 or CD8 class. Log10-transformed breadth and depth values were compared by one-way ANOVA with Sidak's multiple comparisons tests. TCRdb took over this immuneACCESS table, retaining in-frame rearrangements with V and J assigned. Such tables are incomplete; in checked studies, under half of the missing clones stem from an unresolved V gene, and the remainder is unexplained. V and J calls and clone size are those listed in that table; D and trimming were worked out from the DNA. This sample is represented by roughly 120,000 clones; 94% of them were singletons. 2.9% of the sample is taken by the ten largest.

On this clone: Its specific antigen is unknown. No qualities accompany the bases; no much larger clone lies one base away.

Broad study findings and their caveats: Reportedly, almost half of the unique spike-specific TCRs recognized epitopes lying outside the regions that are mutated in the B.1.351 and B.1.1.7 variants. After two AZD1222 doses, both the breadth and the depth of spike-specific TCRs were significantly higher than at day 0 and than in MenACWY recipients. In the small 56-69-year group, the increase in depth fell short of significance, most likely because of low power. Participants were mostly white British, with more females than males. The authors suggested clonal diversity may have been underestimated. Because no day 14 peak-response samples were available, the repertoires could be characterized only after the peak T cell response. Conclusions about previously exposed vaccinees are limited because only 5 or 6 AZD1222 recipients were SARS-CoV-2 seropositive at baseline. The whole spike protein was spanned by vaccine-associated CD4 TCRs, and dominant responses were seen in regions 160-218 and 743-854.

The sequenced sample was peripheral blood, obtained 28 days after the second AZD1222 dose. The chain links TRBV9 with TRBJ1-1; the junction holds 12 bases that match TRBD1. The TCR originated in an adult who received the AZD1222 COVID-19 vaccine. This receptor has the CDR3 CASSGKPGTGGIGSTEAFF. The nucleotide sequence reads TGTGCCAGCAGCGGGAAACCCGGGACAGGGGGCATAGGCTCCACTGAAGCTTTCTTT.